This TCR beta chain stems from a study of early T cells in non-severe SARS-CoV-2 infection. This clonotype has ten or more counts. Its antigen remains unknown. TCRdb called the 5' RACE reads again in MiXCR, with one record for every CDR3 protein. The sample holds 65,000 to 80,000 distinct CDR3 sequences, around 13% seen once. Whole-study findings and limits: The matching step, a VDJdb search, favored anti-spike CD8 responses and missed private and CD4 specificities.

The V gene lost 6 bases and the J gene lost 1 base, with 26 bases spanning the gap. CDR3 size: 19 residues. Germline V gene sequence: CDR1 SGHTA, CDR2 FQGNSA. The receptor's source is an adult who was a healthcare worker with PCR-confirmed SARS-CoV-2 infection or an uninfected control (not recorded which). V is TRBV7-2 and J is TRBJ2-3; D call uncertain. Sequencing was carried out using whole blood. CDR3 residues: CASRFFGPRRKARTDTQYF. In DNA form, the CDR3 reads TGTGCCAGCAGATTTTTCGGCCCTCGACGGAAGGCCCGCACAGATACGCAGTATTTT.